This T cell receptor beta chain is from a study of cytomegalovirus exposure and HLA in healthy donors. The study, taken as a whole, reports: Cytomegalovirus association was assigned to over 150 TCR beta chains. Most of the TCR beta V segments (in an earlier analysis) were productive either about 87% or about 30% of the time. Apparent HLA restriction characterized most CMV-associated TCR beta chains in a later analysis.

In regard to this clone: What it binds is not known.

The CDR3 covers 14 residues. Trimming removed 8 bases at V and 2 bases at J, with 13 bases between. CDR1 is MDHEN and CDR2 is SYDVKM in the germline V gene. 60 Vbeta and 13 Jbeta primers were used in PCR. TCRdb's copy holds only in-frame clones and misses some; the assay was immunoSEQ multiplex PCR. This repertoire shows more than 100,000 clones, around 77% found once; its top ten account for roughly 1%. Unrecorded immune exposures were likely, despite nominal health at sampling. The chain combines TRBV28 with TRBJ2-1; D perhaps matches TRBD1 (6 bases). The clonotype was recovered from a woman aged 55-69 years in good health and CMV-seronegative. The sequenced material came from PBMCs. CDR3 nucleotides: TGTGCCAGCCATAGGGACACCACCTACAATGAGCAGTTCTTC. The encoded protein is CASHRDTTYNEQFF.